This T cell receptor (beta chain) was captured in a study of control samples from healthy donors and cancer patients (dated by TCRdb to about 2020). From a lookup of the germline V gene, CDR1 and CDR2 are SGHRS and YFSETQ. The CDR3 has 17 amino acids, counting the end cysteine and phenylalanine. Only the CDR3 DNA stays, 51 bases, in frame from base 1. Trimming at the junction amounts to 0 bases on V and 4 bases on J, and the germline ends lie 17 bases apart. This clone was observed a handful of times. Its target antigen remains unknown. Base qualities are not at hand, and no much larger clone is one base apart. The library relied on the immunoSEQ multiplex PCR assay. This is the immuneACCESS table as TCRdb keeps it, with only in-frame sequences that have V and J called. A part of the clones is gone; compared with another copy, unresolved V genes explain less than half, and the rest is unexplained. The table for this sample lists approximately 190,000 clones; approximately 91% of them were counted only once. The ten largest account for approximately 1.8% of the sample.

Sequencing input: blood. The receptor's source is a young man in good health. This chain is built from TRBV5-1 and TRBJ2-1; the D gene is possibly TRBD2, with 5 bases matching. CDR3 reads: CASSLAREGIRYNEQFF. The DNA sequence is TGCGCCAGCAGCTTGGCCCGGGAAGGGATCAGGTACAATGAGCAGTTCTTC.